Listed here are 32 T cell receptor beta chains from one sample, sequenced in a study of T cell repertoires in ileal Crohn's disease. The data were produced by immunoSEQ multiplex PCR, yet TCRdb's version contains in-frame clones alone and is incomplete. Of 55,000 to 65,000 clones in the sample, roughly 91% were seen once. As for time point: neoterminal ileum biopsy at postoperative endoscopy, about 6 months after surgery. The sample comprised ileal tissue. The receptors here all came from an adult with Crohn's disease.

V is TRBV10-3 and J is TRBJ1-5; D remains unclear. The V end was cut by 0 bases, the J end by 7 bases, with 4 bases between. The CDR3 runs to 12 residues. The germline V gene has CDR1 ENHRY and CDR2 SYGVKD. The CDR3 here is CAISESEQPQHF. Here the CDR3 DNA reads TGTGCCATCAGTGAGTCTGAGCAGCCCCAGCATTTT.

This clone was seen a single time. This chain joins TRBV10-3 and TRBJ2-5, with D possibly being TRBD1 (5 bases). V shed 5 bases and J shed 4 bases, with 14 bases lying between them. Germline V CDR1 and CDR2: ENHRY, SYGVKD. This CDR3 region has 14 residues. The CDR3 here is CAISPNRGVETQYF. The CDR3 DNA sequence: TGTGCCATCAGTCCAAATAGGGGCGTAGAGACCCAGTACTTC.

CDR3 in amino acids: CASSQPRRTAESSEAFF. CDR3 DNA: TGCGCCAGCAGCCAGCCCCGACGGACAGCTGAAAGCTCTGAAGCTTTCTTT. V gene TRBV4-1 combines with J gene TRBJ1-1; a possible D gene is TRBD1 (6 bases). This CDR3 comprises 17 residues. Looked up from germline, CDR1 is MGHRA and CDR2 is YSYEKL. V was shortened by 3 bases and J by 6 bases, with 23 bases between the two germline ends.

This clone has a handful of counts. J is TRBJ2-7 and V is TRBV5-6; the D is unclear. Germline-derived CDR1 and CDR2 are SGHDT and YYEEEE. This CDR3 is 14 amino acids long. V lost 4 bases, J lost 3 bases, and 14 bases lay in between. The CDR3 sequence: CASSPVGRDYEQYF. The CDR3 DNA reads as TGTGCCAGCAGCCCCGTGGGCAGAGACTACGAGCAGTACTTC.

This sequence joins TRBV5-1 and TRBJ1-1; D uncertain. The CDR3 length is 15 residues. V lost 6 bases and J 4 bases, leaving 19 bases between the germline ends. Germline-derived CDR1 and CDR2 are SGHRS and YFSETQ. The chain's CDR3 is CASTLDSLPGTEAFF. The CDR3 coding sequence is TGCGCCAGCACGCTCGATTCCCTACCGGGCACTGAAGCTTTCTTT.

The gene calls are TRBV2 and TRBJ1-3, with D maybe TRBD1 (5 bases). Germline V gene sequence: CDR1 SNHLY, CDR2 FYNNEI. Trimming took off 0 bases at V and 4 bases at J, with 10 bases between the two ends. The CDR3 has 15 residues. This CDR3 is CASSEAPRAGNTIYF. Written as DNA, the CDR3 is TGTGCCAGCAGTGAAGCGCCCAGGGCCGGAAACACCATATATTTT.

The genes are TRBV15 and TRBJ2-7; no firm D call. CDR3 length: 12 residues. V was clipped by 0 bases and J by 6 bases, with 6 bases between them. Germline loops: CDR1 LNHNV, CDR2 YYDKDF (reference sequence). CDR3 bases: TGTGCCACCAGCAGAGATTCCCGCGAGCAGTACTTC. The encoded protein is CATSRDSREQYF. Full variable domain (remainder filled in from reference TRBV15 and TRBJ2-7): DAMVIQNPRYQVTQFGKPVTLSCSQTLNHNVMYWYQQKSSQAPKLLFHYYDKDFNNEADTPDNFQSRRPNTSFCFLDIRSPGLGDTAMYLCATSRDSREQYFGPGTRLTVT.

V gene TRBV5-1 combines with J gene TRBJ2-5; D is possibly TRBD1 (6 bases). Germline V gives CDR1 SGHRS, CDR2 YFSETQ. Trimming shortened V by 0 bases and J by 4 bases, and 10 bases separated the two germline ends. The length of the CDR3 is 14 residues. Here the CDR3 reads CASSLGRGSETQYF. CDR3 coding DNA: TGCGCCAGCAGCTTGGGAAGGGGGTCAGAGACCCAGTACTTC.

This clone was seen more than once but under ten times. The rearrangement joins TRBV28 to TRBJ2-7; D is possibly TRBD1 (5 bases). This CDR3 has 15 amino acids. In germline, CDR1 is MDHEN, CDR2 SYDVKM. Trimming pared 2 bases from V and 7 bases from J, leaving 18 bases between. The CDR3, as DNA: TGTGCCAGCAGTTTACGAAGACCAGGAGCAGGGGAGCAGTACGTC. Its protein product is CASSLRRPGAGEQYV.

Remarks on this clone: The sample has other DNA sequences that encode this CDR3 too. The chain has TRBV5-1 and TRBJ2-3, with unresolved D. CDR3 size: 13 residues. V lost 3 bases, J lost 3 bases, and 8 bases lay in between. The germline CDR1 and CDR2 sequences are SGHRS and YFSETQ. As DNA, the CDR3 is TGCGCCAGCAGCTCTAGTGGGACAGATACGCAGTATTTT. The encoded protein is CASSSSGTDTQYF.

The chain uses TRBV18 and TRBJ2-5, with D uncertain. The CDR3 covers 12 residues. V was shortened by 3 bases and J by 2 bases, with 4 bases between the two germline ends. CDR1 KGHSH and CDR2 LQKENI come from the germline V gene. CDR3 in DNA: TGTGCCAGCTCACCCCTTCAAGAGACCCAGTACTTC. This translates into CASSPLQETQYF.

The CDR3 region has the DNA TGCGCCAGCAGCCAAACCTTAGTTTCCGGGCCCCAGCATTTT. Amino acid sequence: CASSQTLVSGPQHF. This rearrangement joins TRBV4-1 to TRBJ1-5; D gene ambiguous. Per the germline V gene, CDR1 is MGHRA and CDR2 is YSYEKL. The CDR3 is 14 residues long. V gave up 2 bases and J gave up 9 bases, with 14 bases separating them.

V usage is TRBV15 and J usage is TRBJ1-2, with D perhaps TRBD1 (5 bases). Germline V gives CDR1 LNHNV, CDR2 YYDKDF (reference sequence). V dropped 1 base and J dropped 3 bases, with 12 bases sitting between them. There are 15 residues in the CDR3. CDR3 nucleotide sequence: TGTGCCACCAGCAGAGGGCGACAGTCCTACTATGGCTACACCTTC. It translates to CATSRGRQSYYGYTF.

The V and J genes are TRBV7-9 and TRBJ2-7; TRBD2 agrees at 7 bases. Looked up from germline, CDR1 is SEHNR and CDR2 is FQNEAQ (reference sequence). The CDR3 spans 15 residues. Trimming cost V 5 bases and J 4 bases; bases outside gene matches: 11. The CDR3 loop is CASSPGVAGKYEQYF. The CDR3 nucleotides read TGTGCCAGCAGCCCAGGAGTAGCGGGCAAATACGAGCAGTACTTC.

This clone was detected once. The rearrangement uses TRBV15 and TRBJ1-5; no definite D call. The CDR3 consists of 12 residues. Trimming removed 1 base at V and 6 bases at J, with 4 bases between. CDR1 is LNHNV, CDR2 YYDKDF, per germline (reference sequence). DNA for the CDR3: TGTGCCACCAGCAGAGCGAGTCAGCCCCAGCATTTT. Its protein product is CATSRASQPQHF.

The rearrangement links TRBV6-6 to TRBJ2-3; 8 bases fit TRBD1. CDR3 length equals 15 residues. V was pared by 7 bases and J by 4 bases, with 10 bases of the junction left unmatched. Looked up from germline, CDR1 is MNHNY and CDR2 is SVGAGI (reference sequence). In DNA form, the CDR3 reads TGTGCCAGCAACCTAGGACAGGGATGGTCAGATACGCAGTATTTT. It is translated as CASNLGQGWSDTQYF.

This chain links TRBV6-5 with TRBJ1-5; 9 bases are shared with TRBD1. This CDR3 comprises 15 residues. The junction had 9 bases not matched to a gene; V was cut back by 5 bases and J by 7 bases. Germline assignment: CDR1 MNHEY and CDR2 SVGAGI. The CDR3 reads CASSGLGQGGQPQHF. CDR3 bases: TGTGCCAGCAGTGGTCTGGGACAGGGAGGCCAGCCCCAGCATTTT.

The rearrangement uses TRBV27 and TRBJ2-5, with D possibly TRBD1 on 6 matching bases. The CDR3 is 15 residues long. Trimming removed 0 bases at V and 4 bases at J, with 12 bases between. Germline CDR1 is MNHEY and CDR2 is SMNVEV (reference sequence). The CDR3 nucleotides read TGTGCCAGCAGTTTATCAACAGGGTCGGGAGAGACCCAGTACTTC. Translated: CASSLSTGSGETQYF.

This rearrangement joins TRBV5-5 to TRBJ2-7; 8 nucleotides match TRBD1. CDR3 length: 16 residues. Germline V CDR1 and CDR2: SGHKS, YYEKEE (reference sequence). J was trimmed by 3 bases and V by 2 bases; bases with no gene match: 10. CDR3 sequence (DNA): TGTGCCAGCAGCTTCAGCCGGGACAGGTGGGGCTACGAGCAGTACGTC. Amino acid sequence: CASSFSRDRWGYEQYV.

The rearrangement uses TRBV5-1 and TRBJ2-1; 7 nucleotides align to TRBD1. Germline V lookup: CDR1 SGHRS, CDR2 YFSETQ. The CDR3 is 15 amino acids. Losses at the gene ends were 1 base for V and 0 bases for J; bases not matched to a gene: 1. CDR3 in amino acids: CASSLTGVSYNEQFF. As DNA, the CDR3 is TGCGCCAGCAGCTTGACAGGGGTCTCCTACAATGAGCAGTTCTTC. The entire variable domain, with the rest obtained from reference TRBV5-1 and TRBJ2-1, is as follows: KAGVTQTPRYLIKTRGQQVTLSCSPISGHRSVSWYQQTPGQGLQFLFEYFSETQRNKGNFPGRFSGRQFSNSRSEMNVSTLELGDSALYLCASSLTGVSYNEQFFGPGTRLTVL.

The chain uses TRBV12-5 and TRBJ1-4, with 7 bases aligning to TRBD1. Germline V gene data show CDR1 as LGHNT and CDR2 as FRNRAP. CDR3 length equals 19 residues. With V trimmed by 6 bases and J by 4 bases, 20 bases remained unmatched. The CDR3, as DNA: TGTGCTAGTGGCCTAATGGTGACAGGGAAGAGTTCGGGTAATGAAAAACTGTTTTTT. It encodes CASGLMVTGKSSGNEKLFF.

The chain joins TRBV6-5 to TRBJ1-4; 9 nucleotides agree with TRBD1. V dropped 6 bases and J dropped 10; count of bases not matched to a gene: 12. This CDR3 comprises 15 residues. The germline CDR1 and CDR2 sequences are MNHEY and SVGAGI. In DNA, the CDR3 is TGTGCCAGCAGGCTCAACCGGGACAGGGCGGGAAAACTGTTTTTT. Protein sequence: CASRLNRDRAGKLFF.

The V call is TRBV7-8, the J call TRBJ1-2, with D perhaps TRBD1 (6 bases). This CDR3 spans 12 amino acids. The germline gives CDR1 SGHVS, CDR2 FQNEAQ. Between the trimmed V and J ends, which lost 5 bases and 7 bases, there was a span of 11 bases. CDR3 amino acids: CASSPDRLGYTF. Written as DNA, the CDR3 is TGTGCCAGCAGCCCCGACAGGCTTGGCTACACCTTC.

The chain employs TRBV27 and TRBJ1-1; 8 nucleotides align to TRBD1. Germline trimming cut 3 bases from V and 1 base from J; bases unmatched to any gene: 1. Looked up from germline, CDR1 is MNHEY and CDR2 is SMNVEV (reference sequence). This CDR3 spans 14 amino acids. The CDR3 is CASSFQGANTEAFF. The DNA for the CDR3 is TGTGCCAGCAGTTTCCAGGGGGCGAACACTGAAGCTTTCTTT.

This sequence joins TRBV5-1 and TRBJ2-2; possible D gene TRBD2, 5 bases. Between the trimmed V and J ends, which lost 0 bases and 5 bases, there was a span of 11 bases. The CDR3 extends over 15 amino acids. Germline V gives CDR1 SGHRS, CDR2 YFSETQ. CDR3 sequence (DNA): TGCGCCAGCAGCTTGGCTAGCAGGTTGACCGGGGAGCTGTTTTTT. Its translation: CASSLASRLTGELFF.

The CDR3 is CASSGTGGGIHGYTF. The CDR3 bases are TGTGCCAGCAGTGGGACAGGGGGCGGGATTCATGGCTACACCTTC. The rearrangement joins TRBV25-1 to TRBJ1-2; the match to TRBD1 covers 11 bases. CDR3 length equals 15 residues. V was clipped by 4 bases and J by 6 bases; unmatched bases: 7. Germline lookup yields CDR1 MGHDK and CDR2 SYGVNS.

V is TRBV5-4 and J is TRBJ1-5; maybe TRBD1 (5 bases). Germline-derived CDR1 and CDR2 are SGHNT and YYREEE (reference sequence). V lost 0 bases, J lost 0 bases, and 7 bases lay in between. The CDR3 totals 15 residues. The CDR3 reads CASSLGGHSNQPQHF. The DNA of the CDR3 is TGTGCCAGCAGCTTGGGTGGACATAGCAATCAGCCCCAGCATTTT.

The V and J genes are TRBV5-1 and TRBJ2-3, with 11 bases that match TRBD2. The J segment lost 0 bases and the V segment lost 4 bases, leaving 10 bases of the junction unmatched. Germline V gene lookup returns CDR1 SGHRS and CDR2 YFSETQ. The CDR3 length is 18 residues. CDR3 loop: CASSVSSGGFISTDTQYF. In DNA, the CDR3 is TGCGCCAGCAGCGTTTCTAGCGGGGGGTTCATTAGCACAGATACGCAGTATTTT.

This rearrangement joins TRBV29-1 to TRBJ1-1; D is undetermined. The CDR3 extends over 13 amino acids. CDR1 is SQVTM, CDR2 ANQGSEA, per germline. Trimming shortened V by 5 bases and J by 0 bases, and 10 bases separated the two germline ends. CDR3 sequence: CSVSQYMNTEAFF. CDR3 in DNA: TGCAGCGTTTCGCAGTACATGAACACTGAAGCTTTCTTT.

The chain has TRBV10-3 and TRBJ1-2, with 7 bases that match TRBD1. V gave up 7 bases and J gave up 6 bases; unmatched junction bases: 17. The germline CDR1 and CDR2 sequences are ENHRY and SYGVKD. This CDR3 comprises 16 residues. The CDR3 spells CAITGPNRQGSDGYTF. CDR3 nucleotides: TGTGCCATCACAGGCCCGAATCGACAGGGTAGTGATGGCTACACCTTC.

The rearrangement links TRBV29-1 to TRBJ2-2, with 7 bases identical to TRBD2. Germline V CDR1 and CDR2: SQVTM, ANQGSEA. J gave up 0 bases and V 7 bases, and 8 bases lay outside the gene matches. This CDR3 is built from 15 residues. The CDR3 DNA is TGCAGCGCCCTGAGCGGGATCGCGAACACCGGGGAGCTGTTTTTT. Its protein is CSALSGIANTGELFF.

This clone has a handful of counts. CDR3 bases: TGTGCCAGCAGCTTTTATATCAATGAGCAGTTCTTC. Amino acid sequence: CASSFYINEQFF. This rearrangement joins TRBV11-2 to TRBJ2-1; no clear D gene. Germline lookup yields CDR1 SGHAT and CDR2 FQNNGV. The CDR3 is 12 residues long. V was shortened by 3 bases and J by 6 bases, with 6 bases between the two germline ends.